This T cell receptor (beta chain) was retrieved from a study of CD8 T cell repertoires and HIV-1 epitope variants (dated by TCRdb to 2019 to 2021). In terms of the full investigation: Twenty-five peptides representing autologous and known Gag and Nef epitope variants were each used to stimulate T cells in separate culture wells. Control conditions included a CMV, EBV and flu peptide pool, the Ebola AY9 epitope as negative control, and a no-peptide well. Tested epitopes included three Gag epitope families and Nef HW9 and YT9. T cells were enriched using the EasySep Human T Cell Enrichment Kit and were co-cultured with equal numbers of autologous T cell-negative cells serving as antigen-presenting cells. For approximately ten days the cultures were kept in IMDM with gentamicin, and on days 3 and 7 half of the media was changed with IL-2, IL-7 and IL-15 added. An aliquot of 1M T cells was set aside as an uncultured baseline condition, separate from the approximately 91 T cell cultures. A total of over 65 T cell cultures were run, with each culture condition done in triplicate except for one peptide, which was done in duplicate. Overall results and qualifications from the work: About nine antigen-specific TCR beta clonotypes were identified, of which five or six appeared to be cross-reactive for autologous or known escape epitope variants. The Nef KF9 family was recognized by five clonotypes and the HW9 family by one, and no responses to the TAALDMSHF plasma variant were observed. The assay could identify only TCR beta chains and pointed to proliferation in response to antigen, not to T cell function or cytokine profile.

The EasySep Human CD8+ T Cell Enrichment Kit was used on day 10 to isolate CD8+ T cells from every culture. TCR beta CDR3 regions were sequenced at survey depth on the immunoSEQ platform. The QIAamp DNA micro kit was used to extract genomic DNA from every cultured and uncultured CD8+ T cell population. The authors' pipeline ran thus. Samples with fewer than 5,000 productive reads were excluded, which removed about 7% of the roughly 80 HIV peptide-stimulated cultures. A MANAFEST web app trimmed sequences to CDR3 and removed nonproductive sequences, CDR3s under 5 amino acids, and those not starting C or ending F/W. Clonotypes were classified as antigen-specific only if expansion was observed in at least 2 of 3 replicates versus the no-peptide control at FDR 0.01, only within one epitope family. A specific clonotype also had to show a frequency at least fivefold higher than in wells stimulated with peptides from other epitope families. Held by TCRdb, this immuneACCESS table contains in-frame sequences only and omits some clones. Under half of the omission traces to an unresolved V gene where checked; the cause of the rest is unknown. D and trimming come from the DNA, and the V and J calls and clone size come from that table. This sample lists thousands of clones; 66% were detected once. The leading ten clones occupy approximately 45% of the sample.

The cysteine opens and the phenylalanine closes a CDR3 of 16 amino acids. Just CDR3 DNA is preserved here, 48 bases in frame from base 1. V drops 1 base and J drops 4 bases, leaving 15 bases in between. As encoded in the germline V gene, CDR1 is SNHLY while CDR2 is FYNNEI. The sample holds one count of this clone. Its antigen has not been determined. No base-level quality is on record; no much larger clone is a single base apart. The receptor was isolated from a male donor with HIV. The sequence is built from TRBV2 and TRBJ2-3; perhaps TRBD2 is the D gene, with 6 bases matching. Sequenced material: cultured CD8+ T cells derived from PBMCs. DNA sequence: TGTGCCAGCAGTGAAGTTGGGGGGAGAGGATCAGATACGCAGTATTTT. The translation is CASSEVGGRGSDTQYF.